The 22 T cell receptor beta chains given below trace back to one sample, sequenced in a study of identical twins (dated by TCRdb to the mid-2010s). Receptor amplification or capture employed 5' RACE. The instrument given in TCRdb is Illumina HiSeq 2000. TCRdb reran the public reads through fastp at Q25 and MiXCR, keeping productive beta chains. Each entry is one CDR3 protein sequence, shown with its most common DNA and genes. The sample table holds approximately 530,000 distinct CDR3 sequences, of which approximately 20% were seen once. The top ten clonotypes cover around 0.47% of the sample. This same sample was also taken into another study, of yellow fever vaccine responses in identical twins.

Material: CD4+ T cells sorted from blood. These receptors came from a woman under 30 in good health.

This clonotype was seen more than once but under ten times. V is TRBV15 and J is TRBJ2-7; 12 nucleotides align to TRBD2. The CDR3 has 15 amino acids. CDR1 is LNHNV, CDR2 YYDKDF, per germline (reference sequence). Trimming cost V 6 bases and J 6 bases; bases outside gene matches: 9. The chain's CDR3 is CATSTKTSGSSEQYF. CDR3 bases: TGTGCCACCAGTACTAAGACTAGCGGGAGCAGCGAGCAGTACTTC.

This clonotype was found many times. The chain employs TRBV12-3 or TRBV12-4 and TRBJ1-3; D gene unclear. V shed 3 bases and J shed 0 bases, with 12 bases lying between them. There are 16 residues in the CDR3. The CDR3: CASSLGVRSSGNTIYF. CDR3 in DNA: TGTGCCAGCAGTTTGGGAGTCAGGAGCTCTGGAAACACCATATATTTT.

This chain uses TRBV7-6 with TRBJ2-1; D not certain. This CDR3 has 14 amino acids. Per the germline V gene, CDR1 is SGHVS and CDR2 is FNYEAQ. V was cut by 1 base and J by 9 bases, with 13 bases left in between. As DNA, the CDR3 is TGTGCCAGCAGCTTAGTGGCTAGTAGTGGTGAGCAGTTCTTC. As protein: CASSLVASSGEQFF.

A few counts support this clonotype. The rearrangement uses TRBV24-1 and TRBJ2-1; D not resolved. Germline-derived CDR1 and CDR2 are KGHDR and SFDVKD. CDR3 length equals 15 residues. The germline V and J ends were trimmed by 3 bases and 1 base, with 9 bases remaining between them. CDR3 DNA: TGTGCCACCAGTGATGCCTCTAGGTCCTACAATGAGCAGTTCTTC. Translated, it gives CATSDASRSYNEQFF.

The rearrangement links TRBV24-1 to TRBJ2-2; D gene unclear. The CDR3 is made up of 12 amino acids. V lost 1 base and J 7 bases, leaving 3 bases between the germline ends. Germline V lookup: CDR1 KGHDR, CDR2 SFDVKD. The CDR3 DNA follows: TGTGCCACCAGTGATTTTGGCGGGGAGCTGTTTTTT. Translated: CATSDFGGELFF.

The chain employs TRBV12-3 or TRBV12-4 and TRBJ2-1; tentatively, D is TRBD2 (6 bases). V was cut by 3 bases and J by 16 bases, with 16 bases left in between. This CDR3 comprises 12 residues. CDR3 loop: CASSFVIGTVFF. The CDR3 bases are TGTGCCAGCAGTTTTGTAATCGGGACTGTTTTCTTC.

The V gene is TRBV10-3, the J gene TRBJ1-5, with a weak D call TRBD1 (5 bases). V lost 6 bases and J lost 6, with 15 bases in between. The CDR3 sequence is 14 residues long. The germline gives CDR1 ENHRY, CDR2 SYGVKD. The CDR3 nucleotides are TGTGCCATCAGCCCTACAGGCTCATCTCAGCCCCAGCATTTT. The encoded protein is CAISPTGSSQPQHF.

The CDR3 region has the DNA TGCGCCAGCAGCTTGGGGACTAGTAATGAGCAGTTCTTC. Translated: CASSLGTSNEQFF. The J gene is TRBJ2-1, the V gene TRBV5-1, with 7 bases that match TRBD2. CDR1 and CDR2 from the germline V gene are SGHRS and YFSETQ. The J segment lost 7 bases and the V segment lost 0 bases, leaving 1 base of the junction unmatched. The CDR3 spans 13 residues.

A single count supports this clonotype. The chain recombines TRBV20-1 with TRBJ2-7; TRBD1 might be the D (7 bases). CDR3 size: 14 residues. Germline V gene data show CDR1 as DFQATT and CDR2 as SNEGSKA (reference sequence). The V end lost 2 bases, the J end lost 4 bases, and 15 bases lay between the germline ends. This chain's CDR3 is CSARSGAGGYEQYF. CDR3 DNA sequence: TGCAGTGCTAGATCTGGGGCAGGGGGGTACGAGCAGTACTTC.

The chain joins TRBV20-1 to TRBJ2-3; 12 nucleotides agree with TRBD1. V lost 5 bases, J lost 2 bases, and 2 bases stayed unmatched. The CDR3 is 14 residues long. From germline, CDR1 is DFQATT and CDR2 SNEGSKA (reference sequence). CDR3 sequence reads: CSAGTGGLTDTQYF. The CDR3 DNA sequence: TGCAGTGCTGGGACAGGGGGCCTCACAGATACGCAGTATTTT.

V and J are TRBV5-5 and TRBJ2-3; tentatively, D is TRBD2 (5 bases). Germline V lookup: CDR1 SGHKS, CDR2 YYEKEE (reference sequence). Trimming took off 3 bases at V and 4 bases at J, with 12 bases between the two ends. This CDR3 contains 14 residues. In nucleotides, the CDR3 is TGTGCCAGCAGCTATAGAGGGCCTCCAGATACGCAGTATTTT. Its translation: CASSYRGPPDTQYF.

This rearrangement joins TRBV12-5 to TRBJ2-7; D is perhaps TRBD2 (5 bases). Germline values: CDR1 LGHNT, CDR2 FRNRAP. The V gene lost 4 bases and the J gene lost 5 bases, with 12 bases spanning the gap. CDR3 length: 13 residues. CDR3 nucleotides: TGTGCTAGTGGTTCCCGGACTTATGACGAGCAGTACTTC. It codes for CASGSRTYDEQYF. The whole variable domain, remainder taken from reference TRBV12-5 and TRBJ2-7, is DARVTQTPRHKVTEMGQEVTMRCQPILGHNTVFWYRQTMMQGLELLAYFRNRAPLDDSGMPKDRFSAEMPDATLATLKIQPSEPRDSAVYFCASGSRTYDEQYFGPGTRLTVT.

This clonotype has just a few counts. V and J are TRBV3-1 and TRBJ2-7; TRBD2 matches 8 bases. This CDR3 is built from 13 residues. The V segment lost 4 bases and the J segment 6 bases; nucleotides outside the gene matches: 5. Germline V gene sequence: CDR1 LGHDT, CDR2 YNNKEL (reference sequence). The CDR3: CASSLGRVGEQYV. The CDR3 DNA sequence: TGTGCCAGCAGCCTCGGGAGGGTAGGCGAGCAGTACGTC.

The chain carries TRBV20-1 and TRBJ2-3; possibly TRBD1 for D (6 bases). The V end was cut by 3 bases, the J end by 2 bases, with 15 bases between. The CDR3 runs 15 residues. The germline CDR1 and CDR2 sequences are DFQATT and SNEGSKA (reference sequence). The CDR3 loop reads CSARLDRFLTDTQYF. CDR3 sequence (DNA): TGCAGTGCTAGGCTTGACAGGTTCCTCACAGATACGCAGTATTTT.

This clonotype was detected only a few times. The chain employs TRBV5-8 and TRBJ1-3, with D possibly being TRBD1 (6 bases). Germline V gene data show CDR1 as SGHTS and CDR2 as YDEGEE. This CDR3 has 17 amino acids. Trimming shortened V by 4 bases and J by 2 bases, and 19 bases separated the two germline ends. The CDR3 spells CASSLATTGWPGNTIYF. CDR3 nucleotide sequence: TGTGCCAGCAGCCTGGCCACCACAGGGTGGCCTGGAAACACCATATATTTT.

The chain couples TRBV9 to TRBJ1-2, with 9 bases identical to TRBD1. Trimming removed 5 bases from V and 2 bases from J; junction bases left unmatched: 7. This CDR3 contains 15 residues. CDR1 and CDR2 from the germline V gene are SGDLS and YYNGEE. DNA of the CDR3: TGTGCCAGCAGAGCCTTCACAGGGGGCAACTATGGCTACACCTTC. Translation gives CASRAFTGGNYGYTF.

J is TRBJ2-5 and V is TRBV6-2 or TRBV6-3, with D tentatively TRBD2 (6 bases). V lost 6 bases to trimming and J lost 3 bases, with 17 bases between them. The CDR3 extends over 15 amino acids. Germline CDR1 reads MNHEY; CDR2 reads SVGEGT. CDR3 sequence: CASSPLGTPKETQYF. Written as DNA, the CDR3 is TGTGCCAGCAGCCCGCTAGGGACTCCAAAAGAGACCCAGTACTTC.

The chain has TRBV20-1 and TRBJ2-1, with TRBD1 matching 9 bases. Germline-derived CDR1 and CDR2 are DFQATT and SNEGSKA (reference sequence). J gave up 7 bases and V 0 bases, and 10 bases lay outside the gene matches. This CDR3 contains 16 residues. The CDR3 loop is CSARDADRGGFNEQFF. The CDR3 coding sequence is TGCAGTGCTAGAGACGCGGACAGGGGAGGGTTTAATGAGCAGTTCTTC.

This clonotype was seen more than once but under ten times. Here the CDR3 DNA reads TGTGCCAGCAGGATTGGGACAGGGTCTTTCAATGAGCAGTTCTTC. The encoded protein is CASRIGTGSFNEQFF. The rearrangement uses TRBV2 and TRBJ2-1; TRBD1 matches at 9 bases. V shed 6 bases and J 6 bases; nucleotides not matched to a gene: 9. The germline CDR1 and CDR2 sequences are SNHLY and FYNNEI. CDR3 length equals 15 residues.

A single count supports this clonotype. V gene TRBV18 combines with J gene TRBJ1-4; the D is unclear. CDR3 size: 15 residues. Trimming stripped 2 bases from V and 0 bases from J, with 7 bases between. Germline CDR1 KGHSH, CDR2 LQKENI. The CDR3 coding sequence is TGTGCCAGCTCACCATGGGCCGCAACTAATGAAAAACTGTTTTTT. Encoded protein: CASSPWAATNEKLFF.

The genes are TRBV29-1 and TRBJ1-2; maybe TRBD1 (5 bases). Germline CDR1 SQVTM, CDR2 ANQGSEA. Deletions cut 2 bases from V and 5 bases from J, with 15 bases between. The CDR3 length is 14 residues. The CDR3 loop reads CSVEPRLGVYGYTF. CDR3 sequence (DNA): TGCAGCGTTGAACCCCGGTTGGGGGTTTATGGCTACACCTTC.

This clonotype was seen only a few times. J is TRBJ2-1 and V is TRBV24-1; 7 bases are a match to TRBD1. CDR1 is KGHDR, CDR2 SFDVKD, per germline. Trimming took 4 bases from V and 2 from J; bases not matched to a gene: 4. The CDR3 is 15 amino acids. Here the CDR3 DNA reads TGTGCCACCAGTGACCCGGACAGGCCCTACAATGAGCAGTTCTTC. Translated: CATSDPDRPYNEQFF.